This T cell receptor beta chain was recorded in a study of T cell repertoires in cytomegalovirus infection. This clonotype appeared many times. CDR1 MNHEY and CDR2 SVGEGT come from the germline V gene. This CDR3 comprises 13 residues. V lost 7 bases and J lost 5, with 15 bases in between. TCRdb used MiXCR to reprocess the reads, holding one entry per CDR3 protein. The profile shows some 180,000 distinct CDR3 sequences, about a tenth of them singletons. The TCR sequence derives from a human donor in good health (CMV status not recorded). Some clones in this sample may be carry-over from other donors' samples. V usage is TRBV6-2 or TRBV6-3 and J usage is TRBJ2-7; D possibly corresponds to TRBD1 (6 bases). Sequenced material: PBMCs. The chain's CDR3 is CASIPRPGDEQYF. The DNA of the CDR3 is TGTGCCAGCATTCCCCGCCCAGGGGACGAGCAGTACTTC.